This entry lists 2 T cell receptor beta chains sequenced from one sample in a study of OX40 agonist ivuxolimab in advanced cancers. Clones were sequenced by immunoSEQ multiplex PCR, and TCRdb holds only the in-frame ones, with some missing. The table includes approximately 46,000 clones, 70% to 80% detected once. The sample consisted of CD4+ or CD8+ T cells sorted from blood, taken in a trial of the OX40 agonist ivuxolimab. The source of these receptors is an adult with an advanced solid tumor such as melanoma, head and neck, liver or kidney cancer.

The chain links TRBV9 to TRBJ2-7, with a tentative D call TRBD2 (5 bases). From germline, CDR1 is SGDLS and CDR2 YYNGEE. V shed 0 bases and J shed 3 bases, with 13 bases lying between them. This CDR3 region has 15 residues. The CDR3 here is CASSVGVALFYEQYF. The CDR3 bases are TGTGCCAGCAGCGTAGGCGTAGCGCTCTTCTACGAGCAGTACTTC.

This rearrangement joins TRBV6-5 to TRBJ2-7; 11 nucleotides match TRBD1. Trimming cost V 6 bases and J 3 bases; bases outside gene matches: 4. There are 14 residues in the CDR3. The germline gives CDR1 MNHEY, CDR2 SVGAGI. The CDR3 loop reads CASSRGTGGYEQYF. In DNA form, the CDR3 reads TGTGCCAGCAGCCGGGGGACAGGGGGCTACGAGCAGTACTTC.